The clone carrying this T cell receptor beta chain was picked up many times. This entry comes from a study of T cells in Graves' hyperthyroidism and ophthalmopathy. The CDR3 length is 12 residues. Between the trimmed V and J ends, which lost 8 bases and 7 bases, there was a span of 15 bases. Per the germline V gene, CDR1 is SQVTM and CDR2 is ANQGSEA. Amplified regions were TCR beta CDR3 sequences from RNA transcripts. TCR CDR3 underwent first-round RT-PCR with the HTBI primer set. TCRdb itself ran the multiplex PCR reads through MiXCR, one entry per CDR3 protein. The sample lists 700,000 to 950,000 distinct CDR3 sequences; roughly a third were seen once.

Specimen: blood. The gene calls are TRBV29-1 and TRBJ1-5, with D maybe TRBD1 (5 bases). This clonotype originated in a woman aged 40 to 50 with Graves' hyperthyroidism. Here the CDR3 reads CSSRDAGQPQHF. The DNA of the CDR3 is TGCAGCTCACGGGACGCAGGGCAGCCCCAGCATTTT.